Presented here are 6 T cell receptor beta chains from one specimen sequenced in a study of regulatory T cells in long-lasting Graves disease (dated by TCRdb to about 2021). In the paper's terms, the time point label means: newly diagnosed GD, antithyroid drugs for less than 3 months. For both TCR sequencing and RNA sequencing, RNA was extracted from PBMCs in TRIzol. The library was prepared using multiplex PCR. This sample was sequenced with an Illumina HiSeq 4000. TCR beta libraries were built with iRepertoire HTBI primers and Arm-PCR amplification of CDR3 regions. TCRdb ran its own pipeline on the public reads, namely fastp trimming at Q25 and MiXCR clone calling, and kept in-frame beta chains. Each entry merges the rows of one CDR3 protein and shows their most common DNA and genes. The sample includes hundreds of thousands of distinct CDR3 sequences, with 16% observed a single time. The ten most abundant clones make up 18% of the sample.

This sample also belongs to another study, concerning T cells in Graves' hyperthyroidism and ophthalmopathy.

The sample was peripheral blood mononuclear cells (PBMCs), taken at new diagnosis, from a patient treated with antithyroid drugs. These TCRs come from a woman aged 25 to 39 with Graves disease. Donor details come from another sample of the same person, matched by shared clones.

This clonotype was observed at least ten times. The V call is TRBV6-5, the J call TRBJ2-1; D is unresolved. The CDR3 length is 17 residues. V was pared by 2 bases and J by 2 bases, with 16 bases between. Looked up from germline, CDR1 is MNHEY and CDR2 is SVGAGI. CDR3 bases: TGTGCCAGCAGTTACGCCCCAGGCGTGAGGACCTACAATGAGCAGTTCTTC. Translation: CASSYAPGVRTYNEQFF.

The chain carries TRBV7-2 and TRBJ2-2, with D perhaps matching TRBD1 (6 bases). Germline V gene lookup returns CDR1 SGHTA and CDR2 FQGNSA. The CDR3 has 16 amino acids. The V end was cut by 2 bases, the J end by 4 bases, with 14 bases between. CDR3 nucleotide sequence: TGTGCCAGCAGCTTAACCGGACAGCTGGGCACCGGGGAGCTGTTTTTT. Protein product: CASSLTGQLGTGELFF.

This clonotype occurred a few times. This chain links TRBV2 with TRBJ2-7, with D perhaps being TRBD1 or TRBD2 (5 bases each). Looked up from germline, CDR1 is SNHLY and CDR2 is FYNNEI. CDR3 length: 15 amino acids. Trimming stripped 2 bases from V and 6 bases from J, with 17 bases between. CDR3 sequence reads: CASSETPGTSVEQYF. The CDR3 DNA follows: TGTGCCAGCAGTGAAACCCCCGGGACCTCGGTCGAGCAGTACTTC. The full variable domain, completed using reference TRBV2 and TRBJ2-7, is EPEVTQTPSHQVTQMGQEVILRCVPISNHLYFYWYRQILGQKVEFLVSFYNNEISEKSEIFDDQFSVERPDGSNFTLKIRSTKLEDSAMYFCASSETPGTSVEQYFGPGTRLTVT.

There are a few counts of this clonotype. V usage is TRBV7-9 and J usage is TRBJ2-7; 10 positions agree with TRBD1. Looked up from germline, CDR1 is SEHNR and CDR2 is FQNEAQ (reference sequence). Unmatched junction bases numbered 13, after V lost 5 bases and J lost 3 bases. The CDR3 runs 17 residues. CDR3: CASSGRGGGQGNYEQYF. The DNA of the CDR3 is TGTGCCAGCAGCGGCCGGGGAGGGGGACAGGGGAACTACGAGCAGTACTTC.

The table lists this clonotype with many counts. The genes are TRBV27 and TRBJ1-1; TRBD1 is a possible D gene (6 bases). There are 15 residues in the CDR3. Germline V gives CDR1 MNHEY, CDR2 SMNVEV (reference sequence). Deletions cut 6 bases from V and 4 bases from J, with 18 bases between. The CDR3 region is CASRILQGGGTEAFF. The CDR3 region has the DNA TGTGCCAGCAGAATACTACAGGGAGGCGGCACTGAAGCTTTCTTT.

On this clonotype itself: This probably arose from a read error, given a far larger clone one base away. The rearrangement links TRBV6-2 or TRBV6-3 to TRBJ1-1; 8 nucleotides line up with TRBD1. Germline-derived CDR1 and CDR2 are MNHEY and SVGEGT. The CDR3 contains 15 residues. V trimming: 6 bases; J trimming: 10 bases; junction bases outside the gene matches: 16. CDR3 amino acids: CASSPQGANDAGAFF. The DNA for the CDR3 is TGTGCCAGCAGCCCGCAGGGGGCGAATGACGCTGGAGCTTTCTTT.